Listed here are 10 T cell receptor beta chains from one sample, sequenced in a study of blood T cell repertoires in COVID-19. Profiled with immunoSEQ multiplex PCR; TCRdb holds only in-frame clones, not every one. Altogether 160,000 or so clones are present, 83% being singletons, with the ten largest covering 1.5%. The sequencing input was peripheral blood. These receptors were obtained from a human donor in a cohort sampled during active COVID-19.

The V and J genes are TRBV18 and TRBJ2-3, with TRBD2 matching 11 bases. J lost 1 base, V lost 1 base, and 7 bases had no gene match. The CDR3 runs 18 residues. Germline V gene sequence: CDR1 KGHSH, CDR2 LQKENI. The CDR3 sequence is CASSPRGTSGTRTDTQYF. The CDR3 DNA is TGTGCCAGCTCACCACGAGGGACTAGCGGAACCCGCACAGATACGCAGTATTTT.

This chain links TRBV6-2 or TRBV6-3 with TRBJ2-7; D is uncertain. Germline V gives CDR1 MNHEY, CDR2 SVGEGT. The CDR3 is 12 residues long. V was shortened by 2 bases and J by 1 base, with 3 bases between the two germline ends. In DNA, the CDR3 is TGTGCCAGCAGTTACACATCCTACGAGCAGTACTTC. It is translated as CASSYTSYEQYF.

V usage is TRBV4-2 and J usage is TRBJ1-1; D is ambiguous. This CDR3 spans 12 amino acids. CDR1 is LGHNA and CDR2 is YNFKEQ in the germline V gene. Trimming left V 1 base short and J 8 bases short, with 8 bases between. CDR3 nucleotide sequence: TGTGCCAGCAGCCAAGGGAGTCCAGAAGCTTTCTTT. Translating it yields CASSQGSPEAFF.

The V call is TRBV7-9, the J call TRBJ1-4; no definite D call. This CDR3 has 10 amino acids. V was pared by 9 bases and J by 7 bases, with 6 bases between. Germline V CDR1 and CDR2: SEHNR, FQNEAQ (reference sequence). The CDR3: CASQSEKLFF. DNA for the CDR3: TGTGCCAGTCAATCTGAAAAACTGTTTTTT.

This clone was counted a few times. The CDR3 nucleotides read TGTGCCAGTAGTGATCTACAGGGTGGAGTGGGGTATTTT. This sequence encodes CASSDLQGGVGYF. The chain employs TRBV19 and TRBJ2-3, with a tentative D call TRBD1 (6 bases). Trimming left V 5 bases short and J 14 bases short, with 20 bases between. Per the germline V gene, CDR1 is LNHDA and CDR2 is SQIVND (reference sequence). CDR3 length equals 13 residues.

The chain employs TRBV5-1 and TRBJ2-3; D is unclear. V lost 1 base to trimming and J lost 4 bases, with 7 bases between them. The CDR3 sequence is 13 residues long. Germline values: CDR1 SGHRS, CDR2 YFSETQ. The DNA of the CDR3 is TGCGCCAGCAGCTTGCACGGTTCAGATACGCAGTATTTT. The encoded protein is CASSLHGSDTQYF.

The chain uses TRBV6-5 and TRBJ1-1, with TRBD1 as a possible D gene (6 bases). Trimming stripped 5 bases from V and 1 base from J, with 14 bases between. This CDR3 region has 15 residues. In germline, CDR1 is MNHEY, CDR2 SVGAGI. The CDR3 region is CASSHFRGGNTEAFF. The CDR3 nucleotides are TGTGCCAGCAGTCATTTCAGGGGTGGGAACACTGAAGCTTTCTTT.

This rearrangement joins TRBV19 to TRBJ1-6; D uncertain. Trimming left V 6 bases short and J 0 bases short, with 15 bases between. This CDR3 spans 17 amino acids. From germline, CDR1 is LNHDA and CDR2 SQIVND (reference sequence). CDR3: CASRNLGVSSYNSPLHF. DNA for the CDR3: TGTGCCAGTAGGAACCTTGGAGTAAGCTCCTATAATTCACCCCTCCACTTT.

The chain combines TRBV4-3 with TRBJ2-5; TRBD2 aligns across 7 bases. This CDR3 contains 13 residues. J lost 3 bases, V lost 4 bases, and 2 bases had no gene match. Germline lookup yields CDR1 LGHNA and CDR2 YSLEER. CDR3 loop: CASSRTREETQYF. The CDR3 DNA reads TGCGCCAGCAGCCGGACTAGGGAAGAGACCCAGTACTTC.

The chain joins TRBV6-1 to TRBJ2-3, with TRBD2 matching 12 bases. Germline CDR1 MNHNS, CDR2 SASEGT. CDR3 length: 16 residues. Trimming cost V 2 bases and J 3 bases; bases outside gene matches: 3. This CDR3 reads CASSENLAGGTDTQYF. The CDR3 DNA reads as TGTGCCAGCAGTGAAAATCTAGCGGGGGGGACAGATACGCAGTATTTT.